The 28 T cell receptor beta chains below come from one sample, sequenced in a study of OX40 agonist ivuxolimab in advanced cancers. Clones were sequenced by immunoSEQ multiplex PCR, and TCRdb holds only the in-frame ones, with some missing. The sample contains under 30,000 clones, about 90% of which appear only once. The source material was CD4+ or CD8+ T cells sorted from blood, sampled in a trial of the OX40 agonist ivuxolimab. Receptors originate from an adult with an advanced solid tumor such as melanoma, head and neck, liver or kidney cancer.

The CDR3 sequence: CASSSQGARETQYF. The DNA for the CDR3 is TGTGCCAGCAGTTCACAGGGGGCTAGAGAGACCCAGTACTTC. The J gene is TRBJ2-5, the V gene TRBV6-5; TRBD1 agrees at 9 bases. This CDR3 contains 14 residues. Germline V lookup: CDR1 MNHEY, CDR2 SVGAGI. The junction had 4 bases not matched to a gene; V was cut back by 4 bases and J by 4 bases.

This clone was seen more than once but under ten times. The chain has TRBV7-9 and TRBJ1-2, with a weak D call TRBD1 (6 bases). V lost 1 base to trimming and J lost 4 bases, with 10 bases between them. Germline V gene lookup returns CDR1 SEHNR and CDR2 FQNEAQ (reference sequence). This CDR3 contains 14 residues. The CDR3 bases are TGTGCCAGCAGCTTAGGGGACACCTCCTATGGCTACACCTTC. It codes for CASSLGDTSYGYTF. Filled out from reference TRBV7-9 and TRBJ1-2, the complete variable domain reads DTGVSQNPRHKITKRGQNVTFRCDPISEHNRLYWYRQTLGQGPEFLTYFQNEAQLEKSRLLSDRFSAERPKGSFSTLEIQRTEQGDSAMYLCASSLGDTSYGYTFGSGTRLTVV.

The rearrangement joins TRBV19 to TRBJ2-1, with D perhaps TRBD2 (5 bases). The V gene's germline CDR1 is LNHDA and CDR2 SQIVND (reference sequence). CDR3 size: 13 residues. Trimming took 5 bases from V and 4 from J, leaving 9 bases between them. The CDR3 DNA sequence: TGTGCCAGTAGTGTCGGGGTTTACAATGAGCAGTTCTTC. Amino acids: CASSVGVYNEQFF.

This sequence joins TRBV27 and TRBJ1-5; no firm D call. CDR1 MNHEY and CDR2 SMNVEV come from the germline V gene (reference sequence). Deletions cut 5 bases from V and 3 bases from J, with 17 bases between. The length of the CDR3 is 16 residues. The DNA for the CDR3 is TGTGCCAGCAGTACGGGGATGACGGCGATCAATCAGCCCCAGCATTTT. Translating it yields CASSTGMTAINQPQHF.

The chain uses TRBV9 and TRBJ1-1; TRBD1 agrees at 7 bases. J gave up 7 bases and V 3 bases, and 3 bases lay outside the gene matches. Germline-derived CDR1 and CDR2 are SGDLS and YYNGEE. This CDR3 has 12 residues. The CDR3 region is CASSAGTVEAFF. As DNA, the CDR3 is TGTGCCAGCAGCGCCGGGACAGTTGAAGCTTTCTTT.

The chain's CDR3 is CASSPVPGQGADTQYF. CDR3 DNA: TGTGCCAGCTCACCCGTCCCGGGACAGGGTGCGGATACGCAGTATTTT. The chain uses TRBV18 and TRBJ2-3, with 9 bases identical to TRBD1. The V gene's germline CDR1 is KGHSH and CDR2 LQKENI. Unmatched junction bases numbered 10, after V lost 3 bases and J lost 6 bases. The CDR3 runs 16 residues.

The chain joins TRBV2 to TRBJ2-7, with D maybe TRBD2 (5 bases). This CDR3 comprises 11 residues. The V gene lost 9 bases and the J gene lost 0 bases, with 6 bases spanning the gap. Looked up from germline, CDR1 is SNHLY and CDR2 is FYNNEI. CDR3: CARGSSYEQYF. The CDR3 DNA sequence: TGTGCCAGGGGGAGCTCCTACGAGCAGTACTTC. The variable domain in full, with the rest retrieved from reference TRBV2 and TRBJ2-7, is EPEVTQTPSHQVTQMGQEVILRCVPISNHLYFYWYRQILGQKVEFLVSFYNNEISEKSEIFDDQFSVERPDGSNFTLKIRSTKLEDSAMYFCARGSSYEQYFGPGTRLTVT.

The rearrangement links TRBV29-1 to TRBJ2-3; 9 nucleotides match TRBD2. CDR1 is SQVTM and CDR2 is ANQGSEA in the germline V gene. The CDR3 spans 18 residues. Unmatched junction bases numbered 13, after V lost 2 bases and J lost 1 base. CDR3 DNA sequence: TGCAGCGTTGAACGCCCAAGGCGGGGGGGCCCGGGCACAGATACGCAGTATTTT. It encodes CSVERPRRGGPGTDTQYF.

V is TRBV14 and J is TRBJ2-3, with D unclear. The V end lost 2 bases, the J end lost 0 bases, and 6 bases lay between the germline ends. The V gene's germline CDR1 is SGHDN and CDR2 FVKESK. The CDR3 covers 14 residues. In DNA, the CDR3 is TGTGCCAGCAGCCAATATGACAGCACAGATACGCAGTATTTT. This sequence encodes CASSQYDSTDTQYF.

The chain has TRBV7-9 and TRBJ2-7; 15 bases line up with TRBD2. Germline assignment: CDR1 SEHNR and CDR2 FQNEAQ (reference sequence). V was clipped by 5 bases and J by 3 bases; unmatched bases: 14. The CDR3 is made up of 19 amino acids. The CDR3 sequence is CASSPPPGTSGGKYYEQYF. CDR3 bases: TGTGCCAGCAGCCCCCCCCCAGGGACTAGCGGGGGGAAATACTACGAGCAGTACTTC.

This clone appeared once. V is TRBV5-6 and J is TRBJ2-7; D is uncertain. The CDR3 covers 15 residues. V lost 0 bases and J 2 bases, leaving 12 bases between the germline ends. CDR1 is SGHDT and CDR2 is YYEEEE in the germline V gene. The CDR3 region has the DNA TGTGCCAGCAGCTTGGTTTGGGAAATAGCCTACGAGCAGTACTTC. It yields the protein CASSLVWEIAYEQYF.

The CDR3 reads CASSYGATANGYTF. CDR3 DNA sequence: TGTGCCAGCAGTTACGGGGCTACGGCTAACGGCTACACCTTC. The rearrangement links TRBV6-5 to TRBJ1-2; D might be TRBD1 (5 bases). The CDR3 consists of 14 residues. Trimming left V 2 bases short and J 8 bases short, with 15 bases between. Looked up from germline, CDR1 is MNHEY and CDR2 is SVGAGI.

V gene TRBV11-2 combines with J gene TRBJ2-7, with D maybe TRBD2 (6 bases). Germline V gene sequence: CDR1 SGHAT, CDR2 FQNNGV. This CDR3 is built from 13 residues. The V and J ends lost 5 bases and 7 bases respectively, with 15 bases between them. This CDR3 reads CASSPSLGGEQYF. CDR3 nucleotides: TGTGCCAGCAGCCCCTCGCTCGGGGGAGAGCAGTACTTC.

This clone showed up just once. The chain links TRBV7-6 to TRBJ1-5; 7 bases are a match to TRBD1. The junction had 11 bases not matched to a gene; V was cut back by 2 bases and J by 1 base. Per the germline V gene, CDR1 is SGHVS and CDR2 is FNYEAQ. The CDR3 consists of 18 residues. The CDR3 protein is CASSLRAAGGKSNQPQHF. In nucleotides, the CDR3 is TGTGCCAGCAGCTTAAGGGCGGCAGGGGGAAAGAGCAATCAGCCCCAGCATTTT.

The chain recombines TRBV27 with TRBJ1-2; D call uncertain. V was clipped by 0 bases and J by 8 bases, with 25 bases between them. Germline CDR1 is MNHEY and CDR2 is SMNVEV (reference sequence). The CDR3 sequence is 18 residues long. Here the CDR3 reads CASSLSSLDRHPGEGYTF. The CDR3 DNA follows: TGTGCCAGCAGTTTATCCTCTCTAGACCGTCACCCCGGAGAAGGCTACACCTTC.

This clone has a single count. The chain carries TRBV4-1 and TRBJ1-2, with D maybe TRBD1 (6 bases). This CDR3 is 14 amino acids long. In germline, CDR1 is MGHRA, CDR2 YSYEKL. Between the trimmed V and J ends, which lost 4 bases and 5 bases, there was a span of 14 bases. The CDR3 region is CASSPAGQRYGYTF. DNA of the CDR3: TGCGCCAGCAGCCCGGCAGGACAGAGGTATGGCTACACCTTC.

The rearrangement uses TRBV2 and TRBJ2-7; TRBD1 might be the D (6 bases). This CDR3 has 12 amino acids. In germline, CDR1 is SNHLY, CDR2 FYNNEI. V dropped 7 bases and J dropped 6 bases, with 13 bases sitting between them. CDR3 sequence reads: CASMDSPGEQYF. CDR3 DNA sequence: TGTGCCAGCATGGACAGCCCGGGCGAGCAGTACTTC.

V and J are TRBV5-8 and TRBJ1-2; TRBD1 aligns across 8 bases. Trimming took 2 bases from V and 4 from J; bases not matched to a gene: 13. This CDR3 is built from 17 residues. Germline V CDR1 and CDR2: SGHTS, YDEGEE. CDR3 in amino acids: CASSLTPKQGATYGYTF. CDR3 bases: TGTGCCAGCAGCTTAACCCCAAAGCAGGGGGCAACCTATGGCTACACCTTC.

This chain links TRBV28 with TRBJ2-7, with a possible D match to TRBD1 (5 bases). This CDR3 contains 12 residues. V was pared by 5 bases and J by 3 bases, with 8 bases between. Germline V CDR1 and CDR2: MDHEN, SYDVKM. As DNA, the CDR3 is TGTGCCAGCAGTCCGACAGTCTACGAGCAGTACTTC. This sequence encodes CASSPTVYEQYF.

V gene TRBV27 combines with J gene TRBJ2-7; 9 bases align to TRBD1. Germline CDR1 MNHEY, CDR2 SMNVEV (reference sequence). Trimming removed 5 bases from V and 3 bases from J; junction bases left unmatched: 11. The CDR3 extends over 16 amino acids. CDR3 in amino acids: CASSQAGTGSRYEQYF. CDR3 bases: TGTGCCAGCAGTCAAGCTGGGACAGGGTCCCGCTACGAGCAGTACTTC.

The rearrangement uses TRBV7-9 and TRBJ2-3, with TRBD1 matching 9 bases. V was clipped by 5 bases and J by 3 bases; unmatched bases: 6. Germline CDR1 reads SEHNR; CDR2 reads FQNEAQ (reference sequence). The CDR3 contains 15 residues. CDR3 DNA: TGTGCCAGCAGCCTCAGGGGGACAGGGACAGATACGCAGTATTTT. Translating it yields CASSLRGTGTDTQYF.

The chain joins TRBV5-4 to TRBJ2-5, with D perhaps matching TRBD2 (5 bases). The CDR3 covers 14 residues. V was clipped by 2 bases and J by 2 bases, with 10 bases between them. Per germline, CDR1 SGHNT and CDR2 YYREEE (reference sequence). CDR3 nucleotides: TGTGCCAGCAGCTTTACTAGTGAACAAGAGACCCAGTACTTC. Translating gives CASSFTSEQETQYF.

This chain joins TRBV19 and TRBJ2-7; TRBD2 aligns across 7 bases. The CDR3 consists of 14 residues. J lost 3 bases, V lost 6 bases, and 8 bases had no gene match. Germline V gene lookup returns CDR1 LNHDA and CDR2 SQIVND (reference sequence). CDR3 DNA sequence: TGTGCCAGTAGGGGGACTACGACCGACTACGAGCAGTACTTC. Its protein is CASRGTTTDYEQYF.

The gene calls are TRBV7-4 and TRBJ2-7; D possibly corresponds to TRBD1 (6 bases). Germline values: CDR1 SGHVT, CDR2 SQSDAQ. The CDR3 length is 15 residues. V shed 0 bases and J shed 0 bases, with 9 bases lying between them. The CDR3 loop reads CASSLAQGPSYEQYF. CDR3 nucleotide sequence: TGTGCCAGCAGCTTAGCACAGGGACCCTCCTACGAGCAGTACTTC.

This sequence joins TRBV18 and TRBJ2-5; D is undetermined. Germline values: CDR1 KGHSH, CDR2 LQKENI. V lost 2 bases and J 4 bases, leaving 8 bases between the germline ends. The CDR3 spans 13 residues. The CDR3 DNA reads TGTGCCAGCTCACCAGACTGGGTAGAGACCCAGTACTTC. Amino acid sequence: CASSPDWVETQYF.

The V call is TRBV7-7, the J call TRBJ2-7; 7 bases fit TRBD1. Trimming took 4 bases from V and 2 from J; bases not matched to a gene: 2. The CDR3 is 13 residues long. The V gene's germline CDR1 is SSHAT and CDR2 FNYEAQ (reference sequence). DNA of the CDR3: TGTGCCAGCAGCTCGGGACAGCCCTACGAGCAGTACTTC. This sequence encodes CASSSGQPYEQYF.

The V and J genes are TRBV7-9 and TRBJ1-1; TRBD1 agrees at 11 bases. The CDR3 is made up of 15 amino acids. V was pared by 5 bases and J by 6 bases, with 8 bases of the junction left unmatched. CDR1 SEHNR and CDR2 FQNEAQ come from the germline V gene (reference sequence). This CDR3 is CASSRDGTGGSEAFF. The CDR3 DNA follows: TGTGCCAGCAGCCGGGATGGGACAGGGGGATCTGAAGCTTTCTTT.

This chain uses TRBV18 with TRBJ1-1; the match to TRBD1 covers 8 bases. The CDR3 covers 14 residues. Trimming removed 5 bases from V and 3 bases from J; junction bases left unmatched: 5. In germline, CDR1 is KGHSH, CDR2 LQKENI. The CDR3, as DNA: TGTGCCAGCTCAAAGGACAGGGACTACACTGAAGCTTTCTTT. Encoded protein: CASSKDRDYTEAFF.